The rows below give T cell receptor beta chains drawn from one sample of a study of response to subunit inactivated influenza vaccine. TCRdb passed the RT-PCR reads through MiXCR, listing each CDR3 protein once. Of about 170,000 distinct CDR3 sequences listed, around 10% are singletons. The sample consisted of CD8+ T cells sorted from PBMCs, taken roughly 24 months after vaccination. The receptors derive from a man aged 50-75 years who received an inactivated influenza vaccine. CDR3s include the opening cysteine and the closing phenylalanine or tryptophan. D genes are given only for firm matches. The size entry is marked missing in some rows and otherwise reads once, few, many or a size class.

TGCGCCAGCAGCCACAACCAGGGGATCCACAATGAGCAGTTCTTC | CASSHNQGIHNEQFF | TRBV4-3 | few | TRBJ2-1 | -
TGCGCCAGCAGCCTCACCGGACAGGGCTCCTACGAGCAGTACTTC | CASSLTGQGSYEQYF | TRBV4-1 | few | TRBJ2-7 | TRBD1
TGTGCCAGCAGCTCAGCGGGACGCAACACCGGGGAGCTGTTTTTT | CASSSAGRNTGELFF | TRBV5-5 | - | TRBJ2-2 | TRBD2
TGCAGTGCTAGAGCCAGGGGAGGTTACGAGCAGTACTTC | CSARARGGYEQYF | TRBV20-1 | - | TRBJ2-7 | -
TGCAGTGCTAGAGATCAAGGACTAGCGGTAGCGGGGTACAATGAGCAGTTCTTC | CSARDQGLAVAGYNEQFF | TRBV20-1 | many | TRBJ2-1 | TRBD2
TGCGCCAGCAGCCAAGGACTAGCGGGGGGTGATGAGCAGTTCTTC | CASSQGLAGGDEQFF | TRBV4-3 | - | TRBJ2-1 | TRBD2
TGCAGTGCTAGAGAACTAGCGGGAGGAGCCTACGAGCAGTACTTC | CSARELAGGAYEQYF | TRBV20-1 | few | TRBJ2-7 | TRBD2
TGCGCCAGCAGCTCCCTCCCGGACGGCAAAAACATTCAGTACTTC | CASSSLPDGKNIQYF | TRBV5-1 | few | TRBJ2-4 | -
TGTGCCAGCAGTTACATATACCAAGAGACCCAGTACTTC | CASSYIYQETQYF | TRBV12-3/TRBV12-4 | - | TRBJ2-5 | -
TGCAGCGTTGTGTTCTCAGGGAATATCTACGAGCAGTACTTC | CSVVFSGNIYEQYF | TRBV29-1 | few | TRBJ2-7 | -
TGTGCCAGGAGCCCCGGGACAGCCTCCTACGAGCAGTACTTC | CARSPGTASYEQYF | TRBV5-6 | - | TRBJ2-7 | TRBD1
TGTGCCAGCAGTTTAAGCCTAGCGGGGGGGCCGCGACAAGAGACCCAGTACTTC | CASSLSLAGGPRQETQYF | TRBV28 | - | TRBJ2-5 | TRBD2
TGCAGTGCTAGTTTAGACAGGACGGTTAATTCACCCCTCCACTTT | CSASLDRTVNSPLHF | TRBV20-1 | - | TRBJ1-6 | -
TGTGCCAGCAGTTTTCTTTCACGGGCGGGGGCCGGGGAGCTGTTTTTT | CASSFLSRAGAGELFF | TRBV28 | - | TRBJ2-2 | TRBD2
TGTGCCAGCAGTTCCGGACAGGTGGTGAGGGAGCAGTACTTC | CASSSGQVVREQYF | TRBV6-5 | few | TRBJ2-7 | TRBD1
TGTGCCAGCAGCCTACCGGGGGGGAATGAGCAGTTCTTC | CASSLPGGNEQFF | TRBV9 | few | TRBJ2-1 | TRBD2
TGTGCCAGCAGTTACTTCAAGGGGCGGTATGGCTACACCTTC | CASSYFKGRYGYTF | TRBV6-5 | few | TRBJ1-2 | -
TGTGCCAGCAGCTTAGGACTTCTGGAGACCCAGTACTTC | CASSLGLLETQYF | TRBV7-9 | - | TRBJ2-5 | -
TGTGCCACCAGCAGGCCGCGGGATACCTACAATGAGCAGTTCTTC | CATSRPRDTYNEQFF | TRBV15 | - | TRBJ2-1 | -
TGTGCCAGCAGTTACGGCCAGGGGGCCAATTCACCCCTCCACTTT | CASSYGQGANSPLHF | TRBV6-5 | few | TRBJ1-6 | TRBD1
TGCAGTGCTAGATATCCGGGACTAGCGCAATCCTACGAGCAGTACTTC | CSARYPGLAQSYEQYF | TRBV20-1 | few | TRBJ2-7 | TRBD2
TGCGCCAGCAGCCAAGATGGTAATGAGCAGTTCTTC | CASSQDGNEQFF | TRBV4-3 | many | TRBJ2-1 | -
TGTGCCAGCAGCTTAGTTTCGGGATTGGATACGCAGTATTTT | CASSLVSGLDTQYF | TRBV11-2 | - | TRBJ2-3 | -
TGCGCCAGCAACCATAACAGGGATACGGGCTACACCTTC | CASNHNRDTGYTF | TRBV5-1 | few | TRBJ1-2 | -
TGTGCCAGCAGCCATCCAGTTGAGGGGATCTACGAGCAGTACTTC | CASSHPVEGIYEQYF | TRBV4-2 | few | TRBJ2-7 | -
TGTGCCAGCAGTTATTCAGCGGGGGGGCCGAAGTACAATGAGCAGTTCTTC | CASSYSAGGPKYNEQFF | TRBV6-2/TRBV6-3 | - | TRBJ2-1 | TRBD2
TGTGCCAGCAGCTGGTGGGACAACACAGATACGCAGTATTTT | CASSWWDNTDTQYF | TRBV5-6 | many | TRBJ2-3 | -
TGTGCCAGCAGTTCAGGCAGTCGAGAGACCCAGTACTTC | CASSSGSRETQYF | TRBV6-5 | - | TRBJ2-5 | -
TGCAGCGTACCTCCGGGACAGAGTTTCCTCGAGCAGTTCTTC | CSVPPGQSFLEQFF | TRBV29-1 | few | TRBJ2-1 | TRBD1
TGTGCCAGCAGTCCACCTTGGGCCAACAATGAGCAGTTCTTC | CASSPPWANNEQFF | TRBV28 | few | TRBJ2-1 | -
TGTGCCAGCAGTTTGAGCGGGGGGGCCCATAATGAGCAGTTCTTC | CASSLSGGAHNEQFF | TRBV2 | - | TRBJ2-1 | TRBD2
TGCGCCAGCAGCTCAACAGGGTACATGAACACTGAAGCTTTCTTT | CASSSTGYMNTEAFF | TRBV5-1 | few | TRBJ1-1 | -
TGTGCCAGCAGTTCAGGGGGGACGGACTATGGCTACACCTTC | CASSSGGTDYGYTF | TRBV27 | - | TRBJ1-2 | TRBD1
TGTGCCAGCAGCTCCATTACGGGCGAGCAGTACTTC | CASSSITGEQYF | TRBV5-5 | many | TRBJ2-7 | -
TGTGCCAGCAGGGTGAGCTCCTACGAGCAGTACTTC | CASRVSSYEQYF | TRBV2 | - | TRBJ2-7 | -